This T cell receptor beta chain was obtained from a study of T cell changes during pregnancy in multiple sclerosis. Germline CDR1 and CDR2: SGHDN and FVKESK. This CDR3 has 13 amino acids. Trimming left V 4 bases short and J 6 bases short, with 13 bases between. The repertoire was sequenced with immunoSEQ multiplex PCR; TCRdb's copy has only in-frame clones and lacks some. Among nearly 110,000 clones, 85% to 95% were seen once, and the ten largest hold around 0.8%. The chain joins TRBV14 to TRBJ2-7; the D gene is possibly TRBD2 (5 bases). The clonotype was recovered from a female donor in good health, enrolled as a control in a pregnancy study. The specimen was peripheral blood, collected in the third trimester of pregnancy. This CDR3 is CASSRRRGSEQYF. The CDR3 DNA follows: TGTGCCAGCAGCCGCCGTCGGGGTAGCGAGCAGTACTTC.